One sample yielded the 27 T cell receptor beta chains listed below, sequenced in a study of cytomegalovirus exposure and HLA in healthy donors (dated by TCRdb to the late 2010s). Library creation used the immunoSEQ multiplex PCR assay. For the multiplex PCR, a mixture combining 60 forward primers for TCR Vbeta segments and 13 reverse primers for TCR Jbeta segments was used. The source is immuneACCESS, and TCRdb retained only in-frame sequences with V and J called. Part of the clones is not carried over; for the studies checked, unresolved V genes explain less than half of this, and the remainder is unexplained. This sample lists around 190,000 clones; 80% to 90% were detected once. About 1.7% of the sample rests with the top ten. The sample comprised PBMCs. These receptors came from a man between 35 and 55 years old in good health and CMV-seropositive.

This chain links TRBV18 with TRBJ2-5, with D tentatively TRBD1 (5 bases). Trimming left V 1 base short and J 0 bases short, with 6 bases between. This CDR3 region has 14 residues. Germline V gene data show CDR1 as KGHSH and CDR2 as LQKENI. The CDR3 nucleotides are TGTGCCAGCTCACCACGACAGAACCAAGAGACCCAGTACTTC. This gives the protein CASSPRQNQETQYF.

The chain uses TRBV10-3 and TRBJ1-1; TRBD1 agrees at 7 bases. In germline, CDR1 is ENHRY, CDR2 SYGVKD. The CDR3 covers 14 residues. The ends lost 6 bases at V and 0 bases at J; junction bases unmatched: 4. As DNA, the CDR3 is TGTGCCATCAGGAGGACAGGAGTGAACACTGAAGCTTTCTTT. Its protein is CAIRRTGVNTEAFF.

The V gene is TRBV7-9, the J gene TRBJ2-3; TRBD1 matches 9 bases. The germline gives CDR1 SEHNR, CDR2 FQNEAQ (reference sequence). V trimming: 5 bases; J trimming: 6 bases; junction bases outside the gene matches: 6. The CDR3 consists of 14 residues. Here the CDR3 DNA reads TGTGCCAGCAGCCATACAGGGACAGGGGATACGCAGTATTTT. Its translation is CASSHTGTGDTQYF.

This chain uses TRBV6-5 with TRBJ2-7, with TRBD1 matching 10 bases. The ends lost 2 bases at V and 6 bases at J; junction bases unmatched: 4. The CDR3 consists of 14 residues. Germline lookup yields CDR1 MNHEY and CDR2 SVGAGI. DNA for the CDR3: TGTGCCAGCAGTTACGGGACAGGGGATGGCGAGCAGTACTTC. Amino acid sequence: CASSYGTGDGEQYF.

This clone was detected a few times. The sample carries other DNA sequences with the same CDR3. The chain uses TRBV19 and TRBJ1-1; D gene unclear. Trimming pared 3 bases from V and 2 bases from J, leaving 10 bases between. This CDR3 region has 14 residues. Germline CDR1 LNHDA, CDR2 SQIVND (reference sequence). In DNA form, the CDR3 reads TGTGCCAGTAGTATCCCGGCAGGTAACACTGAAGCTTTCTTT. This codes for CASSIPAGNTEAFF.

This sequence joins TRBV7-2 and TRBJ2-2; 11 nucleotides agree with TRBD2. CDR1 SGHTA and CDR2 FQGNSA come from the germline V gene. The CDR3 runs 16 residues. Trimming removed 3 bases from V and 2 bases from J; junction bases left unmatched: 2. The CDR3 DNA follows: TGTGCCAGCAGCTTGACTAGCGGGGATAACACCGGGGAGCTGTTTTTT. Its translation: CASSLTSGDNTGELFF.

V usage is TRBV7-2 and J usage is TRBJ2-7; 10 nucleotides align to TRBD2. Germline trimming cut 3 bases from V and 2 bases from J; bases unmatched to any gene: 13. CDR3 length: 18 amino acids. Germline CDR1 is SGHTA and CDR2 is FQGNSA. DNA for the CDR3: TGTGCCAGCAGCTTGGGGCTCAACGTAGCGGGAGGAACCTACGAGCAGTACTTC. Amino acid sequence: CASSLGLNVAGGTYEQYF.

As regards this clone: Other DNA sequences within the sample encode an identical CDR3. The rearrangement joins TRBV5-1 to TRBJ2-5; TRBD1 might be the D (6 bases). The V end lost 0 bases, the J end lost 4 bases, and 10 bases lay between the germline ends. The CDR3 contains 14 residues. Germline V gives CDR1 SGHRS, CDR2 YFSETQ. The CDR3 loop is CASSLGVGGETQYF. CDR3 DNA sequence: TGCGCCAGCAGCTTGGGGGTAGGGGGAGAGACCCAGTACTTC.

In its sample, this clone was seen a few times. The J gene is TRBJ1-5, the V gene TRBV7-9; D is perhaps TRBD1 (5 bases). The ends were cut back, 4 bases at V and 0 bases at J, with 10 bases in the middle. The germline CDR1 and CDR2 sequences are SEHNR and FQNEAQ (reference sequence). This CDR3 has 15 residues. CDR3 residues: CASSSGRVSNQPQHF. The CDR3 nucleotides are TGTGCCAGCAGCTCAGGGAGGGTTAGCAATCAGCCCCAGCATTTT.

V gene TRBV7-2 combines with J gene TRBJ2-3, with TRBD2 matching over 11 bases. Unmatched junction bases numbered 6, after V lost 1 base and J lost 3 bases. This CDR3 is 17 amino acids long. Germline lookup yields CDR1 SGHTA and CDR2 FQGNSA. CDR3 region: CASSLGLLAGGTDTQYF. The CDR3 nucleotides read TGTGCCAGCAGCTTAGGTCTTTTAGCGGGAGGGACAGATACGCAGTATTTT.

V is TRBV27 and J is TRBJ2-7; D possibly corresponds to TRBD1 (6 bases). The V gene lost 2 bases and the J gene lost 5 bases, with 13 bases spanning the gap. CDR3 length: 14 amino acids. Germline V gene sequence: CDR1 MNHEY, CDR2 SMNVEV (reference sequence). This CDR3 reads CASSLQQGVDEQYF. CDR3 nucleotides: TGTGCCAGCAGTTTACAACAGGGAGTAGACGAGCAGTACTTC.

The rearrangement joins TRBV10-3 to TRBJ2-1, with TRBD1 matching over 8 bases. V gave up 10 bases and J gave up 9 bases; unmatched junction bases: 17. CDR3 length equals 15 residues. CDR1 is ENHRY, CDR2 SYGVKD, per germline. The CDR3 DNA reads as TGTGCCAGCGGGGAACGACAGGGGAGTTTAAGTGAGCAGTTCTTC. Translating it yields CASGERQGSLSEQFF.

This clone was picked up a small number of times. The CDR3 reads CASKRGGRASEQYF. CDR3 bases: TGTGCCAGTAAAAGAGGGGGTAGGGCTAGCGAGCAGTACTTC. The rearrangement joins TRBV6-5 to TRBJ2-7, with D maybe TRBD1 (6 bases). This CDR3 comprises 14 residues. Germline V gene data show CDR1 as MNHEY and CDR2 as SVGAGI. V was trimmed by 9 bases and J by 6 bases, leaving 21 bases between them.

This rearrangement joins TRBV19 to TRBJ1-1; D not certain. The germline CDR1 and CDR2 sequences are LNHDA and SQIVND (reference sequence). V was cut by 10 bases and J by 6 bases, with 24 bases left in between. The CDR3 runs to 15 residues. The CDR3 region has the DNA TGTGCCACCCAAGGAGCTGGAGGTTTTCAGGCTGAAGCTTTCTTT. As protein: CATQGAGGFQAEAFF.

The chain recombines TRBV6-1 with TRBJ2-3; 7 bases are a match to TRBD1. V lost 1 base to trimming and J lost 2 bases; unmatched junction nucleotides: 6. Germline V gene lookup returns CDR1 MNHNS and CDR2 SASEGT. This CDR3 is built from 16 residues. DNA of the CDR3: TGTGCCAGCAGTGAAGGTAAAGGGGGCTCCACAGATACGCAGTATTTT. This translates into CASSEGKGGSTDTQYF.

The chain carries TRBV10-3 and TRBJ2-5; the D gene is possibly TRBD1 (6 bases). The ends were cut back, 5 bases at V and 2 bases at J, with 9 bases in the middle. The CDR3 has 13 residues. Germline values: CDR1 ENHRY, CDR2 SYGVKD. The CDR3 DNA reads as TGTGCCATCAGTTATGGACAGCAAGAGACCCAGTACTTC. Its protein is CAISYGQQETQYF.

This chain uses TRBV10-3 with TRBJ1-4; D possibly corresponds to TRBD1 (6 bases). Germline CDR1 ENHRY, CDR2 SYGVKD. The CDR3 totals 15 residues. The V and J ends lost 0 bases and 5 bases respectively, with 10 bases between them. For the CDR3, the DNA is TGTGCCATCAGTGAGTCGAATACAGGGAATGAAAAACTGTTTTTT. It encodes CAISESNTGNEKLFF.

In DNA, the CDR3 is TGTGCCAGCAGCTTTACGCCGGGACAGGGGGAATATGGCTACACCTTC. Translated, it gives CASSFTPGQGEYGYTF. The V call is TRBV13, the J call TRBJ1-2; TRBD1 matches at 11 bases. The V gene end was trimmed by 3 bases and the J gene end by 5 bases; junction bases not matched to a gene: 8. In germline, CDR1 is PRHDT, CDR2 FYEKMQ (reference sequence). The CDR3 totals 16 residues.

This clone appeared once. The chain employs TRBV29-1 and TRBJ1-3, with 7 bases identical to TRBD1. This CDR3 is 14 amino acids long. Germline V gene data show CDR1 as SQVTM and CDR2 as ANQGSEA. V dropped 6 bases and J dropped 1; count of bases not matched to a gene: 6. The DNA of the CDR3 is TGCAGCGTCCAAGACAGGGTATCTGGAAACACCATATATTTT. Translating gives CSVQDRVSGNTIYF.

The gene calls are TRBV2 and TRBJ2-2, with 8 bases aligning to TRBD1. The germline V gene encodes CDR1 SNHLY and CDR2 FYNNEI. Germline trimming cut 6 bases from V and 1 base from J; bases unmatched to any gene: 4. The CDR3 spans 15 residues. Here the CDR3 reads CASREQGVNTGELFF. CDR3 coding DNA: TGTGCCAGCAGAGAACAGGGGGTGAACACCGGGGAGCTGTTTTTT.

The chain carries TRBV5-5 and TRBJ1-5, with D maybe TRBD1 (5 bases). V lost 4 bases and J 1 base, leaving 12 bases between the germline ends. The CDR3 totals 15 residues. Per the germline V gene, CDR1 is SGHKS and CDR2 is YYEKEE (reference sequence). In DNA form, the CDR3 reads TGTGCCAGCAGCCCCGGGGGGACGAGCAATCAGCCCCAGCATTTT. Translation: CASSPGGTSNQPQHF.

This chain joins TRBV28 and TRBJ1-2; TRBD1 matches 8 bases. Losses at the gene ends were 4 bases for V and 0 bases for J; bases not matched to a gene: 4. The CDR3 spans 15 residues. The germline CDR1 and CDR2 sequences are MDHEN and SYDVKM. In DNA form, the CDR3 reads TGTGCCAGCAGTTACCGGGACAGGCCTAACTATGGCTACACCTTC. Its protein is CASSYRDRPNYGYTF.

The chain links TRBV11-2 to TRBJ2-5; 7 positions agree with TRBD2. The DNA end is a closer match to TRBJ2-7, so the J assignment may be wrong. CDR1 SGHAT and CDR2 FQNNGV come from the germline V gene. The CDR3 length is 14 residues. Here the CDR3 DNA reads TGTGCCAGCAGCTTGGGGGGGACCCACTACGAGCAGTACTTC. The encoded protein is CASSLGGTHYEQYF.

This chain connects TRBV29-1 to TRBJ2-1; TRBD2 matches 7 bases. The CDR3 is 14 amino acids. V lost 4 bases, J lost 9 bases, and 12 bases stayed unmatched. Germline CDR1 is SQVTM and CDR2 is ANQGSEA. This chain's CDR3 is CSVAGGSGLAEQFF. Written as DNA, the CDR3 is TGCAGCGTTGCGGGCGGGAGTGGTCTTGCTGAGCAGTTCTTC.

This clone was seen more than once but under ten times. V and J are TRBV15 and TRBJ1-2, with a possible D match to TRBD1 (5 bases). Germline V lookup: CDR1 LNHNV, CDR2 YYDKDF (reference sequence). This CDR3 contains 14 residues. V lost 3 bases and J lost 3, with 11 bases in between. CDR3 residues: CATSRERQYYGYTF. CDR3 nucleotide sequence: TGTGCCACCAGCAGGGAGAGACAGTACTATGGCTACACCTTC.

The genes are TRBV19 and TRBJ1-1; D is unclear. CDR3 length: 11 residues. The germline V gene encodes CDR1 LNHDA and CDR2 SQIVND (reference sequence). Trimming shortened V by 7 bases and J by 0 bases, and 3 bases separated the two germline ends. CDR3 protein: CASIMNTEAFF. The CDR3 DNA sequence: TGTGCCAGTATAATGAACACTGAAGCTTTCTTT.

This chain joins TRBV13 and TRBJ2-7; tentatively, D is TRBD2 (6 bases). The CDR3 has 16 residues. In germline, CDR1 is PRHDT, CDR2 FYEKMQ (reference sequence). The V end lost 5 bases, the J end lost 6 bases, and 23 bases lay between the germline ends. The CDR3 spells CASSTRPGERRGEQYF. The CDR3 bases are TGTGCCAGCAGCACTAGACCGGGAGAGCGAAGGGGCGAGCAGTACTTC.